A single sample gave rise to the 21 T cell receptor beta chains below, sequenced in a study of tumor-infiltrating lymphocytes in primary liver carcinoma. Co-extracted RNA and DNA came from roughly 20-30 mg of unsorted bulk tissue. Synthesis of TCR beta cDNA was carried out from 500 ng total RNA with a constant-region primer. Slightly modified ARM-PCR with three nested multiplex PCR rounds yielded TCR beta libraries. Investigators reported that the first two PCR rounds, at 10 to 11 cycles each, used TRBV1-TRBV30 forward primers with a C-beta reverse primer. TCRdb called the multiplex PCR reads again in MiXCR, with one record for every CDR3 protein. Here the sample spans more than 70,000 distinct CDR3 sequences, approximately 62% being singletons. Material: tumor-adjacent normal liver tissue. Receptors originate from a man aged 35-49 years with primary liver carcinoma and hepatitis B virus infection.

On this clonotype itself: A read error is possible here, since a much larger clone lies one base away. This sequence joins TRBV11-2 and TRBJ2-5; the match to TRBD2 covers 7 bases. The germline V gene encodes CDR1 SGHAT and CDR2 FQNNGV. This CDR3 is 14 amino acids long. The trim removed 5 bases at V and 8 bases at J, leaving 11 bases unmatched. Here the CDR3 DNA reads TGTGCCAGCAGCCCCACCGGGAGGACCGATACCCAGTACTTC. Protein product: CASSPTGRTDTQYF.

The rearrangement uses TRBV6-5 and TRBJ1-1, with D unresolved. V lost 6 bases and J 6 bases, leaving 14 bases between the germline ends. CDR1 and CDR2 from the germline V gene are MNHEY and SVGAGI. This CDR3 contains 13 residues. CDR3 loop: CASSGQFNSEAFF. The CDR3 region has the DNA TGTGCCAGCAGCGGGCAATTCAACTCTGAAGCTTTCTTT.

V gene TRBV4-1 combines with J gene TRBJ2-7, with 8 bases identical to TRBD2. V was pared by 4 bases and J by 2 bases, with 16 bases of the junction left unmatched. The CDR3 has 18 residues. CDR1 MGHRA and CDR2 YSYEKL come from the germline V gene. CDR3 residues: CASSPNTPGTSVPYEQYF. The CDR3 DNA reads as TGCGCCAGCAGCCCGAATACGCCCGGGACTAGTGTACCCTACGAGCAGTACTTC.

J is TRBJ2-7 and V is TRBV6-1; the match to TRBD1 covers 7 bases. The CDR3 contains 14 residues. The J segment lost 4 bases and the V segment lost 6 bases, leaving 9 bases of the junction unmatched. Germline V lookup: CDR1 MNHNS, CDR2 SASEGT. The CDR3 coding sequence is TGTGCCAGCAGAGCAGACAGGGTTTGGTACGAGCAGTACTTC. It encodes CASRADRVWYEQYF.

This clonotype was found many times. An end of the junction differs from the germline gene, which may be a read error. V is TRBV6-5 and J is TRBJ1-1, with D uncertain. This CDR3 comprises 13 residues. Germline V gene lookup returns CDR1 MNHEY and CDR2 SVGAGI. CDR3 residues: CASSGQFNTEASF. The CDR3, as DNA: TGTGCCAGCAGCGGGCAGTTCAACACTGAAGCTTCCTTT.

On this clonotype itself: A much larger clonotype is one base distant, so this may be a read error. The CDR3 ends on some other residue instead of the conserved phenylalanine or tryptophan, so this is likely a read error. This chain links TRBV5-6 with TRBJ1-6; D ambiguous. This CDR3 has 15 amino acids. V was clipped by 4 bases and J by 7 bases, with 15 bases between them. Germline CDR1 and CDR2: SGHDT and YYEEEE. The CDR3 DNA is TGTGCCAGCAGCCCAAGGACTCCAGTGAATTCACCCCTCCACTAT. Protein: CASSPRTPVNSPLHY.

A word on this clonotype: One base away lies a much larger clone, so this may be a sequencing read error. The chain couples TRBV7-9 to TRBJ2-1, with D possibly being TRBD1 or TRBD2 (5 bases each). Germline loops: CDR1 SEHNR, CDR2 FQNEAQ (reference sequence). CDR3 length equals 17 residues. The CDR3 region has the DNA TGTGACAGCAGCTTTCACCCTTGGGGGAGTCGGAACAATGAGCAGTTCTTC. Encoded protein: CDSSFHPWGSRNNEQFF.

With regard to this clonotype: With a much larger clone just one base away, this may be a read error. This sequence joins TRBV5-1 and TRBJ1-2; weak D call: TRBD1 (5 bases). CDR3 length: 13 amino acids. The V gene's germline CDR1 is SGHRS and CDR2 YFSETQ. V dropped 4 bases and J dropped 7 bases, with 14 bases sitting between them. The CDR3 protein is CASSLRDGSGYTF. The CDR3, as DNA: TGCGCCAGCAGCCTTAGGGACGGCTCTGGCTACACCTTC.

Notes on this clonotype: The germline gene is not matched at one end of the junction; a read error may be the cause. V usage is TRBV7-9 and J usage is TRBJ1-2; 9 bases align to TRBD1. Germline CDR1 SEHNR, CDR2 FQNEAQ (reference sequence). The CDR3 spans 15 residues. In DNA form, the CDR3 reads TGTGCCGGCAGCTCAACCGGGACAGGGAGCTATGGCTATACGTTC. Its protein product is CAGSSTGTGSYGYTF.

V usage is TRBV11-2 and J usage is TRBJ2-3; tentatively, D is TRBD2 (6 bases). Germline V CDR1 and CDR2: SGHAT, FQNNGV. The V and J ends lost 6 bases and 7 bases respectively, with 20 bases between them. There are 15 residues in the CDR3. CDR3 sequence reads: CASSDTGRFTNTQYF. The CDR3 nucleotides read TGTGCCAGCAGTGATACCGGGAGATTTACAAATACGCAGTATTTT.

A remark on this clonotype: This clone may be a read error of a much larger clone one base away. CDR3 loop: CACSRRTGSVNTEAFF. The DNA for the CDR3 is TGTGCCTGCAGTCGACGGACAGGATCAGTGAACACTGAAGCTTTCTTT. The chain carries TRBV7-9 and TRBJ1-1, with 7 bases fitting TRBD1. The CDR3 length is 16 residues. The germline gives CDR1 SEHNR, CDR2 FQNEAQ (reference sequence).

This clonotype has a single count. The junction departs from germline at one end; a sequencing error may be responsible. The chain recombines TRBV6-1 with TRBJ1-3, with D unclear. The CDR3 sequence is 14 residues long. CDR1 and CDR2 (germline): MNHNS, SASEGT. The CDR3 region is CASSRDYSGNIIYF. DNA for the CDR3: TGCGCCAGCAGTAGGGATTACTCTGGAAACATCATATATTTT.

Details on this clonotype: Because it lacks the conserved phenylalanine or tryptophan at the end, this CDR3 is likely a read error. The chain carries TRBV12-3 or TRBV12-4 and TRBJ2-1; the D call may be TRBD1 or TRBD2 (7 bases each). This CDR3 contains 13 residues. Trimming left V 7 bases short and J 9 bases short, with 16 bases between. CDR3 in amino acids: CASTWEGAGEQFL. CDR3 in DNA: TGTGCCAGCACCTGGGAGGGGGCTGGTGAGCAGTTCTTA.

This clonotype has a single count. Germline and junction disagree at one end, which may indicate a read error. The rearrangement uses TRBV4-2 and TRBJ2-2; weak D call: TRBD2 (6 bases). The length of the CDR3 is 14 residues. CDR1 is LGHNA, CDR2 YNFKEQ, per germline. The CDR3 sequence: CASSTEGYTGELFF. The CDR3 DNA sequence: TGTGCCAGCAGCACGGAGGGTTACACGGGGGAGCTGTTTTTT.

J is TRBJ2-1 and V is TRBV10-3; 8 bases align to TRBD2. Germline lookup yields CDR1 ENHRY and CDR2 SYGVKD. With 7 bases clipped from V and 1 base from J, the junction kept 9 bases outside the gene matches. This CDR3 has 16 residues. The CDR3 DNA reads TGTGCCATCACCCCGTGGGCTAGCGGGTCCTACAATGAGCAGTTCTTC. Protein product: CAITPWASGSYNEQFF.

About this clonotype: At one boundary the junction diverges from the germline segment, which might be a read error. The rearrangement links TRBV11-2 to TRBJ1-2; 8 bases are a match to TRBD1. CDR3 size: 15 residues. CDR1 and CDR2 from the germline V gene are SGHAT and FQNNGV. DNA for the CDR3: TGTACCAGCAGCTACTCAGGGGGCTCCTCCCCTGGCTACACCTTC. Translating gives CTSSYSGGSSPGYTF.

For this clonotype: An end of the junction does not agree with germline; a read error may underlie this. The chain is built from TRBV14 and TRBJ1-1; D remains ambiguous. The germline V gene has CDR1 SGHDN and CDR2 FVKESK. The CDR3 extends over 13 amino acids. CDR3 nucleotides: TGTGCCATCAGCCAAGATTGGGTAACTGAAGCTTTCTTT. Translation gives CAISQDWVTEAFF.

As for this clonotype: This may come from a read error, since a much larger clone is one base off. The chain couples TRBV5-1 to TRBJ2-3; D is possibly TRBD1 or TRBD2 (6 bases each). The CDR3 runs 14 residues. Germline V gives CDR1 SGHRS, CDR2 YFSETQ. V lost 3 bases and J 4 bases, leaving 12 bases between the germline ends. This chain's CDR3 is CASSSEGGSDTQYF. For the CDR3, the DNA is TGCGCCAGCAGCTCGGAGGGGGGCTCAGATACGCAGTATTTT.

The chain recombines TRBV11-2 with TRBJ2-1, with D possibly TRBD1 on 5 matching bases. The germline V and J ends were trimmed by 0 bases and 4 bases, with 22 bases remaining between them. This CDR3 contains 19 residues. Germline-derived CDR1 and CDR2 are SGHAT and FQNNGV. CDR3 DNA: TGTGCCAGCAGCTTAGATGGGCGATTCAGCAGGGCCCTATACAATGAGCAGTTCTTC. This sequence encodes CASSLDGRFSRALYNEQFF.

This clonotype was detected only once. The V call is TRBV24-1, the J call TRBJ2-3; D gene ambiguous. The CDR3 loop spans 16 amino acids. V was shortened by 4 bases and J by 1 base, with 14 bases between the two germline ends. Germline CDR1 is KGHDR and CDR2 is SFDVKD. CDR3 amino acids: CATSDPAPMGTDTQYF. Written as DNA, the CDR3 is TGTGCCACCAGTGACCCGGCCCCGATGGGCACAGATACGCAGTATTTT.

Note on this clonotype: The CDR3 end shows no conserved phenylalanine or tryptophan, and so a read error is likely. The chain has TRBV12-3 or TRBV12-4 and TRBJ2-7; 7 bases fit TRBD1. V trimming: 3 bases; J trimming: 3 bases; junction bases outside the gene matches: 5. The length of the CDR3 is 14 residues. The CDR3 protein is CASSFAAGGYEQYY. The DNA of the CDR3 is TGTGCCAGCAGTTTCGCTGCAGGGGGCTACGAGCAGTACTAC.